These T cell receptor beta chains were read from a single sample in a study of T cell repertoires in cytomegalovirus infection. The antigens of these receptors remain unknown. TCRdb itself ran the reads through MiXCR, one entry per CDR3 protein. The sample consists of tens of thousands of distinct CDR3 sequences, 20% of them appearing once. The sequencing sample was made of PBMCs, sequenced either directly or after in vitro stimulation (not recorded which). The receptor source for this set is a human donor in good health (CMV status not recorded). Some clones in this sample may be carry-over from other donors' samples. The CDR3 runs from the conserved cysteine through the conserved F or W. D genes are given only for firm matches. Clone size, where shown, is once, few, many, or a class for clones that have expanded.

D	length	V	J	size	CDR3	DNA
.	13	TRBV7-2	TRBJ2-7	many	CASSLQRTYEQYF	TGTGCCAGCAGCTTACAACGGACCTACGAGCAGTACTTC
.	15	TRBV7-2	TRBJ2-7	many	CASSQGHLKGYEQYF	TGTGCCAGCAGCCAGGGACACCTAAAGGGTTACGAGCAGTACTTC
.	16	TRBV6-5	TRBJ1-6	medium-sized	CASSHLGGIDNSPLHF	TGTGCCAGCAGCCACCTCGGGGGGATAGATAATTCACCCCTCCACTTT
TRBD1	15	TRBV5-4	TRBJ1-4	large	CASSSTGGGNEKLFF	TGTGCCAGCAGCTCCACAGGGGGTGGAAATGAAAAACTGTTTTTT
.	15	TRBV6-5	TRBJ1-1	.	CASSPRGPLNTEAFF	TGTGCCAGCAGTCCCCGGGGCCCTTTGAACACTGAAGCTTTCTTT
TRBD2	16	TRBV7-2	TRBJ2-1	many	CASSLYRGGSGSEQFF	TGTGCCAGCAGCTTATATCGGGGGGGGTCGGGTTCTGAGCAGTTCTTC
.	13	TRBV20-1	TRBJ2-2	.	CSAGHPNTGELFF	TGCAGTGCTGGACATCCCAACACCGGGGAGCTGTTTTTT
.	14	TRBV5-4	TRBJ2-5	.	CASGVLAAQETQYF	TGTGCCAGCGGGGTGTTAGCGGCACAAGAGACCCAGTACTTC
TRBD1	15	TRBV11-2	TRBJ2-7	.	CASSLDRDSLYEQYF	TGTGCCAGCAGCTTAGATAGGGACAGCCTCTACGAGCAGTACTTC
.	14	TRBV6-5	TRBJ1-5	few	CASSYGRHNQPQHF	TGTGCCAGCAGTTACGGCAGGCACAATCAGCCCCAGCATTTT
.	13	TRBV28	TRBJ2-7	many	CASSYGTSYEQYF	TGTGCCAGCAGTTACGGGACTTCTTACGAGCAGTACTTC
TRBD2	17	TRBV6-2/TRBV6-3	TRBJ2-5	many	CASSKALAGWREETQYF	TGTGCCAGCAGTAAGGCCCTAGCGGGATGGCGGGAAGAGACCCAGTACTTC
.	19	TRBV27	TRBJ2-3	few	CASSFSGPRWGTSTDTQYF	TGTGCCAGCAGTTTTAGCGGCCCGCGGTGGGGCACGAGCACAGATACGCAGTATTTT
.	15	TRBV29-1	TRBJ1-1	.	CSVEHPYSVDTEAFF	TGCAGCGTTGAACATCCGTACTCAGTGGACACTGAAGCTTTCTTT
.	11	TRBV12-3/TRBV12-4	TRBJ2-7	few	CASLRGSEQYF	TGTGCCAGCCTCCGGGGGTCCGAGCAGTACTTC
.	18	TRBV23-1	TRBJ1-1	many	CASSRVHGHDRIRGEAFF	TGCGCCAGCAGTCGAGTACATGGGCACGACAGGATCCGGGGTGAAGCTTTCTTT
.	11	TRBV20-1	TRBJ1-1	few	CSARVMTEAFF	TGCAGTGCTAGAGTTATGACTGAAGCTTTCTTT
TRBD1	16	TRBV2	TRBJ2-2	few	CASSPLGQGGTGELFF	TGTGCCAGCAGTCCCCTCGGACAGGGGGGCACCGGGGAGCTGTTTTTT
.	16	TRBV5-6	TRBJ2-1	few	CASSLYARTPINEQFF	TGTGCCAGCAGCTTGTATGCTCGGACTCCCATCAATGAGCAGTTCTTC
.	17	TRBV3-1	TRBJ2-5	.	CASSQLYSAGSQETQYF	TGTGCCAGCAGCCAATTATACAGCGCGGGATCCCAAGAGACCCAGTACTTC
.	13	TRBV20-1	TRBJ1-2	few	CKVVGGRGYGYTF	TGCAAAGTTGTGGGGGGAAGGGGCTATGGCTACACCTTC
.	15	TRBV7-2	TRBJ2-7	many	CASSPMGGGLYEQYF	TGTGCCAGCAGCCCGATGGGGGGGGGGCTCTACGAGCAGTACTTC
.	12	TRBV6-2/TRBV6-3	TRBJ2-1	.	CASNRVRYEQFF	TGTGCCAGCAACAGGGTGCGATATGAGCAGTTCTTC
TRBD2	15	TRBV6-1	TRBJ2-3	.	CASSPQRGGKDTQYF	TGTGCCAGCAGCCCCCAGCGGGGGGGCAAAGATACGCAGTATTTT
.	14	TRBV7-7	TRBJ2-3	.	CASSDGASTDTQYF	TGTGCCAGCAGCGACGGGGCAAGCACAGATACGCAGTATTTT
.	15	TRBV4-3	TRBJ1-4	many	CASSQDWGSNEKLFF	TGCGCCAGCAGCCAAGATTGGGGGTCTAATGAAAAACTGTTTTTT
TRBD2	14	TRBV6-5	TRBJ2-7	many	CASSYASGRYEQYF	TGTGCCAGCAGTTACGCTAGCGGGAGATACGAGCAGTACTTC
.	16	TRBV28	TRBJ2-2	few	CASSFILRKYTGELFF	TGTGCCAGCAGTTTTATCCTTCGAAAGTACACCGGGGAGCTGTTTTTT
.	13	TRBV19	TRBJ2-7	many	CASSAGTLYEQYF	TGTGCCAGTAGTGCCGGGACCCTCTACGAGCAGTACTTC
TRBD1	14	TRBV12-3/TRBV12-4	TRBJ2-2	many	CATTDRVSTGELFF	TGTGCCACCACAGACAGGGTTTCCACCGGGGAGCTGTTTTTT
TRBD1	17	TRBV20-1	TRBJ2-7	few	CSARDQVRGTGTYEQYF	TGCAGTGCTAGAGATCAAGTTAGGGGGACAGGGACCTACGAGCAGTACTTC
.	16	TRBV10-3	TRBJ2-2	few	CAISEVLGPNTGELFF	TGTGCCATCAGTGAAGTCCTGGGACCGAACACCGGGGAGCTGTTTTTT
TRBD2	22	TRBV12-3/TRBV12-4	TRBJ2-3	.	CASSLNTGVGTSGRLNTDTQYF	TGTGCCAGCAGTCTAAACACTGGAGTGGGGACTAGCGGGAGGCTAAACACAGATACGCAGTATTTT
.	13	TRBV7-2	TRBJ2-2	many	CASTGFSTGELFF	TGTGCGAGCACGGGGTTTAGCACCGGGGAGCTGTTTTTT
TRBD1	15	TRBV29-1	TRBJ1-2	many	CSVVADRDRGFGYTF	TGCAGCGTTGTTGCGGACCGGGACAGGGGTTTTGGCTACACCTTC
TRBD2	18	TRBV11-2	TRBJ2-5	many	CASSLVGTSVTPQETQYF	TGTGCCAGCAGCTTAGTTGGGACTAGTGTAACCCCCCAAGAGACCCAGTACTTC
TRBD2	17	TRBV19	TRBJ2-4	.	CASSARRANAGVNIQYF	TGTGCCAGTAGTGCCCGCCGAGCGAACGCGGGGGTGAACATTCAGTACTTC
.	11	TRBV6-2/TRBV6-3	TRBJ2-1	many	CATCRYNEQFF	TGTGCCACCTGCCGCTACAATGAGCAGTTCTTC
.	14	TRBV7-9	TRBJ2-6	many	CASSPGVGANVLTF	TGTGCCAGCAGCCCTGGGGTAGGGGCCAACGTCCTGACTTTC
TRBD2	15	TRBV10-3	TRBJ2-1	few	CAISVHASGSNEQFF	TGTGCCATCAGTGTTCACGCTAGCGGGAGTAATGAGCAGTTCTTC
TRBD1	14	TRBV18	TRBJ1-2	many	CASSPPGQGGGYTF	TGTGCCAGCTCACCACCGGGACAGGGAGGAGGCTACACCTTC
.	13	TRBV20-1	TRBJ2-3	few	CSGRGPSTDTQYF	TGCAGTGGTCGCGGCCCCAGCACAGATACGCAGTATTTT
TRBD2	14	TRBV5-1	TRBJ2-7	many	CASSRTSGGREQYF	TGCGCCAGCAGCCGCACTAGCGGGGGGCGCGAGCAGTACTTC
.	14	TRBV12-3/TRBV12-4	TRBJ1-6	many	CASSPSSYNSPLHF	TGTGCCAGCAGCCCGAGCTCCTATAATTCACCCCTCCACTTT
TRBD2	18	TRBV7-2	TRBJ2-3	many	CASSLVTLAGSWPDTQYF	TGTGCCAGCAGCTTAGTTACACTAGCGGGGAGCTGGCCAGATACGCAGTATTTT
.	14	TRBV4-1	TRBJ2-1	few	CASSHRTEYNEQFF	TGCGCCAGCAGCCACCGGACAGAATACAATGAGCAGTTCTTC